Each of the 24 T cell receptor beta chains below was sequenced from the same sample in a study of shared clonotypes between healthy human individuals. Clones were sequenced by immunoSEQ multiplex PCR, and TCRdb holds only the in-frame ones, with some missing. The sample records about 100,000 clones, under 70% being singletons. Sequencing was done on a sample of memory CD8+ T cells sorted from blood. The subset denotes: CD45RO+ cells pooled with CCR7-negative TemRA cells. The receptors were gathered from a woman aged 25-40 years in good health.

V is TRBV28 and J is TRBJ2-4; perhaps TRBD2 as D (6 bases). CDR3 size: 14 residues. V lost 8 bases and J 6 bases, leaving 17 bases between the germline ends. The germline CDR1 and CDR2 sequences are MDHEN and SYDVKM. CDR3 residues: CASSVGVSGNIQYF. CDR3 nucleotide sequence: TGTGCCAGCTCAGTCGGGGTTAGCGGAAACATTCAGTACTTC.

The chain has TRBV18 and TRBJ2-6; D might be TRBD1 (6 bases). This CDR3 has 17 amino acids. The germline V and J ends were trimmed by 3 bases and 1 base, with 13 bases remaining between them. Germline lookup yields CDR1 KGHSH and CDR2 LQKENI. The CDR3, as DNA: TGTGCCAGCTCACCCCCACCAGGGGTTTCTGGGGCCAACGTCCTGACTTTC. Translation: CASSPPPGVSGANVLTF.

The CDR3 DNA is TGTGCCAGCAGTTACGTTGGGGTGGTCCACGAGCAGTACTTC. Amino acid sequence: CASSYVGVVHEQYF. The rearrangement uses TRBV6-6 and TRBJ2-7; the D is unclear. V was pared by 2 bases and J by 5 bases, with 13 bases between. CDR1 MNHNY and CDR2 SVGAGI come from the germline V gene (reference sequence). This CDR3 is 14 amino acids long.

The chain is built from TRBV28 and TRBJ1-2; D is unresolved. This CDR3 has 14 amino acids. V was clipped by 5 bases and J by 4 bases, with 14 bases between them. Germline CDR1 and CDR2: MDHEN and SYDVKM. CDR3 in DNA: TGTGCCAGCAGTCTAGTGGGGAATTCCTATGGCTACACCTTC. As protein: CASSLVGNSYGYTF.

This clone has more than one count but fewer than ten. CDR3 nucleotides: TGTGCCAGCAGACTCCGATTGGGGTGGGAGACCCAGTACTTC. It specifies CASRLRLGWETQYF. The rearrangement joins TRBV28 to TRBJ2-5; unclear D gene. The V end was cut by 6 bases, the J end by 5 bases, with 16 bases between. Germline loops: CDR1 MDHEN, CDR2 SYDVKM. The CDR3 is 14 residues long.

This clone has only a few counts. The V gene is TRBV10-3, the J gene TRBJ1-2; the match to TRBD1 covers 10 bases. The CDR3 extends over 17 amino acids. CDR1 and CDR2 from the germline V gene are ENHRY and SYGVKD. With V trimmed by 10 bases and J by 10 bases, 24 bases remained unmatched. The CDR3 loop reads CATNSPLAMTGQGNYTF. The CDR3 nucleotides are TGTGCCACCAACTCCCCACTAGCTATGACGGGACAGGGGAACTACACCTTC.

This chain uses TRBV28 with TRBJ1-2; the D is unclear. CDR1 MDHEN and CDR2 SYDVKM come from the germline V gene. The CDR3 runs to 15 residues. Trimming removed 5 bases at V and 5 bases at J, with 18 bases between. Here the CDR3 DNA reads TGTGCCAGCAGTGACTCGGCTGGGAGGAGTTATGGCTACACCTTC. It translates to CASSDSAGRSYGYTF.

This clone was seen a handful of times. V gene TRBV4-1 combines with J gene TRBJ2-4; possible D gene TRBD1, 6 bases. Deletions cut 1 base from V and 1 base from J, with 20 bases between. This CDR3 is built from 19 residues. Germline loops: CDR1 MGHRA, CDR2 YSYEKL. The CDR3 protein is CASSQAWGPTQGAKNIQYF. Here the CDR3 DNA reads TGCGCCAGCAGCCAAGCTTGGGGACCCACCCAGGGGGCCAAAAACATTCAGTACTTC.

This clone was counted a single time. The chain couples TRBV18 to TRBJ1-1; 7 bases align to TRBD1. The trim removed 3 bases at V and 4 bases at J, leaving 11 bases unmatched. The CDR3 totals 16 residues. Germline CDR1 reads KGHSH; CDR2 reads LQKENI. The CDR3 here is CASSPDRARSGTEAFF. The DNA for the CDR3 is TGTGCCAGCTCACCTGACAGGGCGCGTAGTGGCACTGAAGCTTTCTTT.

The table lists this clone with a few counts. The V call is TRBV19, the J call TRBJ2-7; 7 nucleotides line up with TRBD1. The CDR3 is 11 residues long. Germline V gene sequence: CDR1 LNHDA, CDR2 SQIVND (reference sequence). Trimming took 9 bases from V and 3 from J; bases not matched to a gene: 2. CDR3 sequence: CASQGDYEQYF. The CDR3, as DNA: TGTGCCAGCCAGGGGGACTACGAGCAGTACTTC.

This clone was detected only a few times. The CDR3 DNA is TGTGCCAGCAGTTTGGGGAAGACCCAGTACTTC. It specifies CASSLGKTQYF. The chain recombines TRBV27 with TRBJ2-5, with unresolved D. The CDR3 is 11 residues long. Per the germline V gene, CDR1 is MNHEY and CDR2 is SMNVEV (reference sequence). V was pared by 3 bases and J by 6 bases, with 5 bases between.

The J gene is TRBJ1-3, the V gene TRBV7-9; possibly TRBD1 for D (6 bases). V was shortened by 5 bases and J by 0 bases, with 23 bases between the two germline ends. Germline V CDR1 and CDR2: SEHNR, FQNEAQ (reference sequence). This CDR3 is 19 amino acids long. The CDR3 protein is CASSAFPMDSGFSGNTIYF. CDR3 in DNA: TGTGCCAGCAGCGCCTTTCCTATGGACAGTGGCTTCTCTGGAAACACCATATATTTT.

The chain links TRBV7-3 to TRBJ2-7, with TRBD2 matching over 8 bases. CDR3 length: 14 amino acids. V lost 4 bases, J lost 7 bases, and 9 bases stayed unmatched. Germline CDR1 is SGHTA and CDR2 is FQGTGA. For the CDR3, the DNA is TGTGCCAGCAGCTCGGGGAGGACTAGCTCAGAGCAGTACTTC. Translating it yields CASSSGRTSSEQYF.

The chain carries TRBV7-3 and TRBJ2-5, with 10 bases identical to TRBD2. Germline V CDR1 and CDR2: SGHTA, FQGTGA. Trimming at V came to 5 bases and at J to 0 bases, leaving 3 bases not matched to a gene. CDR3 length: 15 residues. The CDR3 spells CASSRTSGHQETQYF. The CDR3 nucleotides read TGTGCCAGCAGCCGGACTAGCGGACACCAAGAGACCCAGTACTTC.

The chain couples TRBV11-2 to TRBJ2-7; TRBD2 matches at 10 bases. Unmatched junction bases numbered 8, after V lost 5 bases and J lost 1 base. CDR1 SGHAT and CDR2 FQNNGV come from the germline V gene. CDR3 length equals 16 residues. This CDR3 is CASSQDGTSVSYEQYF. In nucleotides, the CDR3 is TGTGCCAGCAGCCAGGACGGGACTAGCGTATCCTACGAGCAGTACTTC.

This clone was detected ten times or more. The rearrangement uses TRBV5-1 and TRBJ2-3; the match to TRBD2 covers 8 bases. The CDR3 consists of 15 residues. Germline V lookup: CDR1 SGHRS, CDR2 YFSETQ. The J segment lost 2 bases and the V segment lost 4 bases, leaving 6 bases of the junction unmatched. The CDR3 DNA follows: TGCGCCAGCAGCGTAGCGGGGCAGTTCACAGATACGCAGTATTTT. Protein sequence: CASSVAGQFTDTQYF.

The J gene is TRBJ2-3, the V gene TRBV18; D unclear. CDR1 is KGHSH and CDR2 is LQKENI in the germline V gene. V was trimmed by 2 bases and J by 5 bases, leaving 5 bases between them. The CDR3 covers 12 residues. CDR3 amino acids: CASSPSVDTQYF. Written as DNA, the CDR3 is TGTGCCAGCTCACCATCAGTAGATACGCAGTATTTT.

This clone came up once. The genes are TRBV5-1 and TRBJ2-1; TRBD2 might be the D (6 bases). The germline V and J ends were trimmed by 2 bases and 3 bases, with 12 bases remaining between them. Germline V lookup: CDR1 SGHRS, CDR2 YFSETQ. The CDR3 is 15 amino acids. CDR3 coding DNA: TGCGCCAGCAGCTTCCGGGACTTGGACTACAATGAGCAGTTCTTC. Translated, it gives CASSFRDLDYNEQFF.

The gene calls are TRBV5-4 and TRBJ2-1; D gene unclear. The germline V gene has CDR1 SGHNT and CDR2 YYREEE (reference sequence). The length of the CDR3 is 17 residues. Trimming left V 1 base short and J 2 bases short, with 16 bases between. CDR3 nucleotide sequence: TGTGCCAGCAGCTTGCGGTTCCCTTTCACACCCTACAATGAGCAGTTCTTC. Its protein is CASSLRFPFTPYNEQFF. The variable domain in full, with the rest retrieved from reference TRBV5-4 and TRBJ2-1, is ETGVTQSPTHLIKTRGQQVTLRCSSQSGHNTVSWYQQALGQGPQFIFQYYREEENGRGNFPPRFSGLQFPNYSSELNVNALELDDSALYLCASSLRFPFTPYNEQFFGPGTRLTVL.

The chain combines TRBV13 with TRBJ2-2; 11 bases agree with TRBD1. V dropped 0 bases and J dropped 5; count of bases not matched to a gene: 2. Germline V lookup: CDR1 PRHDT, CDR2 FYEKMQ (reference sequence). The CDR3 runs to 16 residues. CDR3 DNA: TGTGCCAGCAGCTTAGGGGACAGGGGGCTAACCGGGGAGCTGTTTTTT. Encoded protein: CASSLGDRGLTGELFF.

The chain is built from TRBV19 and TRBJ1-5; TRBD1 aligns across 7 bases. Germline loops: CDR1 LNHDA, CDR2 SQIVND (reference sequence). V lost 3 bases and J lost 14; bases outside the gene matches: 10. The CDR3 sequence is 13 residues long. The CDR3 nucleotides are TGTGCCAGTAGTATCGGTCCCCACGGGACAGAGCATTTT. It encodes CASSIGPHGTEHF.

This chain connects TRBV6-5 to TRBJ2-7, with 8 nucleotides matching TRBD1. Per germline, CDR1 MNHEY and CDR2 SVGAGI. V was clipped by 2 bases and J by 5 bases; unmatched bases: 8. The CDR3 spans 15 residues. In nucleotides, the CDR3 is TGTGCCAGCAGTTACCTGGACAGGGCTCGGGACGAGCAGTACTTC. It is translated as CASSYLDRARDEQYF.

The CDR3 spells CASSELRGGQAHTEAFF. The CDR3 DNA reads TGTGCCAGCAGTGAATTACGGGGGGGGCAGGCCCACACTGAAGCTTTCTTT. The chain carries TRBV25-1 and TRBJ1-1; weak D call: TRBD1 (6 bases). Germline-derived CDR1 and CDR2 are MGHDK and SYGVNS. V was trimmed by 1 base and J by 3 bases, leaving 18 bases between them. The CDR3 has 17 residues.

CDR3 bases: TGTGCCAGCAGTTACTCGGCAGGGGCTGGTAATGAAAAACTGTTTTTT. Amino acid sequence: CASSYSAGAGNEKLFF. The gene calls are TRBV6-5 and TRBJ1-4; tentatively, D is TRBD1 (6 bases). There are 16 residues in the CDR3. Germline CDR1 reads MNHEY; CDR2 reads SVGAGI. V shed 0 bases and J shed 4 bases, with 12 bases lying between them.